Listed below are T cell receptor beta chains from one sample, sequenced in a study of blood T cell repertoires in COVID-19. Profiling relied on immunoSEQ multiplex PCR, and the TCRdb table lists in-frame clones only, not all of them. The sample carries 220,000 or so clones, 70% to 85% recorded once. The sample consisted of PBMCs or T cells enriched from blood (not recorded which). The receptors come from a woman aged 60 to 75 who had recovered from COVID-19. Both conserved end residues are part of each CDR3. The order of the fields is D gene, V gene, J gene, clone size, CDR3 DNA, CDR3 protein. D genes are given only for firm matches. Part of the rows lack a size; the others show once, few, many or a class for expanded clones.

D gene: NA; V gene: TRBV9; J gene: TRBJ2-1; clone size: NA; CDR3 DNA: TGTGCCAGCAGCGTAATTGCCGAGTCCTACAATGAGCAGTTCTTC; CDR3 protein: CASSVIAESYNEQFF
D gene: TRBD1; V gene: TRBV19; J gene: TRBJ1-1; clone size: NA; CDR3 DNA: TGTGCCAGTAGTTCCGGACAGGGGACGAGCAACACTGAAGCTTTCTTT; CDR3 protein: CASSSGQGTSNTEAFF
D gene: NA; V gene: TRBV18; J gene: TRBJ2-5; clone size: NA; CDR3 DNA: TGTGCCAGCTCAGAGCAGGGATCGGAGACCCAGTACTTC; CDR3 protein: CASSEQGSETQYF
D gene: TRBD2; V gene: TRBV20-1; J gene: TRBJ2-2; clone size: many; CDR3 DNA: TGCAGTGCTAGTAAACCGGGGACTAGCTGGGGCGGGGAGCTGTTTTTT; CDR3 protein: CSASKPGTSWGGELFF
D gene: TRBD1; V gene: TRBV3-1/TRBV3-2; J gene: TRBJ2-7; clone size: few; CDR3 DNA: TGTGCCAGCAGCCACCGGGACAGGGCACCCTACGAGCAGTACTTC; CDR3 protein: CASSHRDRAPYEQYF
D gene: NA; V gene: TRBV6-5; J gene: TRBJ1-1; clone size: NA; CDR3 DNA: TGTGCCAGCAGTACCGGACTGACTGAAGCTTTCTTT; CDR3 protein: CASSTGLTEAFF
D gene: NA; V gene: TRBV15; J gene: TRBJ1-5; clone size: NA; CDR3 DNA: TGTGCCACCAGCAGAGATTCGGGCGGGCCTCACACCCAGCATTTT; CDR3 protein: CATSRDSGGPHTQHF
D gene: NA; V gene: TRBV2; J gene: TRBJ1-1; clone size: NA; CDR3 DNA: TGTGCCAGCAGTCAATCGCCAGTTGAAGCTTTCTTT; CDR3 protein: CASSQSPVEAFF
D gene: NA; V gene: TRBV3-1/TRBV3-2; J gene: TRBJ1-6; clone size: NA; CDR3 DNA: TGTGCCAGCAGCCAAGGGTGGGAGGCGAGAAATTATAATTCACCCCTCCACTTT; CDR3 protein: CASSQGWEARNYNSPLHF
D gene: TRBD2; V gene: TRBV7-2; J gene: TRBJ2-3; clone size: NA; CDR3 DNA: TGTGCCAGCAGCTTAACTAGCGGGGACACAGATACGCAGTATTTT; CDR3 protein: CASSLTSGDTDTQYF
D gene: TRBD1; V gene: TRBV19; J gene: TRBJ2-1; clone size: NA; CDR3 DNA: TGTGCCACCGAGGACAGGGGGAGCTACAATGAGCAGTTCTTC; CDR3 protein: CATEDRGSYNEQFF
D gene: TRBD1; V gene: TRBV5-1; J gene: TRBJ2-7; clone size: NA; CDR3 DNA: TGCGCCAGCAGCTTGGATTCGGGGACAGGGGTATGGGAGCAGTACTTC; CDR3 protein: CASSLDSGTGVWEQYF
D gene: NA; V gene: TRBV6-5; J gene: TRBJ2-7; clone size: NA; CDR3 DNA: TGTGCCAGCAGTTACTCATTAGGGGGAGAGCAGTACTTC; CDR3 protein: CASSYSLGGEQYF